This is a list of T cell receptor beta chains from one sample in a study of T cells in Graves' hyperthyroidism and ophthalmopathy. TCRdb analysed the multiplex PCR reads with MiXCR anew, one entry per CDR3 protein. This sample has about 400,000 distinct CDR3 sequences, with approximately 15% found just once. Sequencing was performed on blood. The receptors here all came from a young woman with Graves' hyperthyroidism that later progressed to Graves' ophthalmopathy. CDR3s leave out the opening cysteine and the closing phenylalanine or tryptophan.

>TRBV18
ASSPPHGNTEAF
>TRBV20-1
SARGLAGFPYNEQF
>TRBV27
ASSPRTGGWTEAF
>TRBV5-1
ASSLAVRYEQY
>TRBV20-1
SARRLGVTYEQY
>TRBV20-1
SAREVLASYNEQF
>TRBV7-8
ASSAKVAGPSYGST
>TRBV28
ASSFNNEQF
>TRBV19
ASTQGSQPQH
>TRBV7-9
ASSLGYDKLF
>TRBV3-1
ASSPGHGGNGNTIY
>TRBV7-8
ASSSKSIASQH
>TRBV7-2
ASSLSDVLT
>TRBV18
ASSPRLQETQY
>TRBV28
AASQIFGYNEQF
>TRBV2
ASSEGLASYEQY
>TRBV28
ASSLPPENIQY
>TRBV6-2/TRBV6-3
ASSLAGAPHNEQF
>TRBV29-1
SVEDPTKLEINEQF
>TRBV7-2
ASSLYETRVSQF
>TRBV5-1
ASTTATGAGYGYT
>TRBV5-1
ASSDTRSDTQY
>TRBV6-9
ASSSSLSQVTDTQY
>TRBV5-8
ASSLTAGTGYQPQH
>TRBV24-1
ATRAELNTGELF
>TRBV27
ASSLVGFGSYEQY